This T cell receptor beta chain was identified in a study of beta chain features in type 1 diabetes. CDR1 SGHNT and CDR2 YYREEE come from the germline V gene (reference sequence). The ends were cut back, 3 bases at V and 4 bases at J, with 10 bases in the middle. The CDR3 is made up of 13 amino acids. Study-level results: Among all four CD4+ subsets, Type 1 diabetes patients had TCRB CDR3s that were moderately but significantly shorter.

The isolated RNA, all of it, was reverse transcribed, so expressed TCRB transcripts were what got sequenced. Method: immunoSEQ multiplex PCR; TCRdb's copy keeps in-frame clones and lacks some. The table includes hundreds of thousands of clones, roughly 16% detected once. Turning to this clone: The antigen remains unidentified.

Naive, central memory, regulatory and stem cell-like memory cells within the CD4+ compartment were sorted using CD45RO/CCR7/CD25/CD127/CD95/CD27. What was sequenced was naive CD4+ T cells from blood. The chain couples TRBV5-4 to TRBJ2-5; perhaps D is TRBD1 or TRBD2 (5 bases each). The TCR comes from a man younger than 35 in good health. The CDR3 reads CASSSAGAETQYF. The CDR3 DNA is TGTGCCAGCAGCTCTGCCGGGGCAGAGACCCAGTACTTC.